This T cell receptor beta chain is from a study of T-cell memory formation after mild COVID-19. Overall study context: TCR clusters largely stayed donor specific. Study conclusions and caveats: Later expanders leaned CD4+, whereas day 15 to 85 contracting clones were balanced CD4/CD8.

Trimming at V came to 0 bases and at J to 3 bases, leaving 7 bases not matched to a gene. The CDR3 runs to 16 residues. Germline values: CDR1 DFQATT, CDR2 SNEGSKA (reference sequence). TCRdb called the 5' RACE reads again in MiXCR, with one record for every CDR3 protein. The sample lists fewer than 550,000 distinct CDR3 sequences; about 19% were seen once. With regard to this clonotype: What it recognizes is unknown.

The clonotype originates from an adult woman who had mild COVID-19 (a few samples of this study predate the infection). Cell type and time point are not known. The sample was PBMCs or a T cell subset sorted from them (not recorded which). The rearrangement uses TRBV20-1 and TRBJ2-3, with 9 positions matching TRBD2. In DNA, the CDR3 is TGCAGTGCTAGAGACCGGTCTAGCGGGACGACAGATACGCAGTATTTT. Encoded protein: CSARDRSSGTTDTQYF.